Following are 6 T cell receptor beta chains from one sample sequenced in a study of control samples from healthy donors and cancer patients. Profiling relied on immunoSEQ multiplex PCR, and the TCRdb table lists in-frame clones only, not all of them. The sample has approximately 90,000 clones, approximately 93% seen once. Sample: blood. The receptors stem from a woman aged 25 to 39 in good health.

CDR3 coding DNA: TGTGCCAGCAGCCCGCGGGGGCTTTTTGCAGATACGCAGTATTTT. Translating gives CASSPRGLFADTQYF. The gene calls are TRBV13 and TRBJ2-3, with D perhaps matching TRBD2 (7 bases). Germline V gene sequence: CDR1 PRHDT, CDR2 FYEKMQ (reference sequence). CDR3 length equals 15 residues. V lost 5 bases, J lost 4 bases, and 16 bases lay in between.

CDR3 sequence reads: CAISSGTADTQYF. DNA of the CDR3: TGTGCCATCTCTAGCGGGACGGCAGATACGCAGTATTTT. This rearrangement joins TRBV10-3 to TRBJ2-3; 9 positions match TRBD2. The CDR3 totals 13 residues. Germline CDR1 reads ENHRY; CDR2 reads SYGVKD. V trimming: 8 bases; J trimming: 4 bases; junction bases outside the gene matches: 4.

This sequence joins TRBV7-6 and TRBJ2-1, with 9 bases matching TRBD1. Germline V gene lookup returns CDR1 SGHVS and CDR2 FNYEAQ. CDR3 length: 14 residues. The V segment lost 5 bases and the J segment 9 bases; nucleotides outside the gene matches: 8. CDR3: CASSPSPTGGEQFF. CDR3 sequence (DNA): TGTGCCAGCAGCCCATCCCCGACAGGGGGTGAGCAGTTCTTC.

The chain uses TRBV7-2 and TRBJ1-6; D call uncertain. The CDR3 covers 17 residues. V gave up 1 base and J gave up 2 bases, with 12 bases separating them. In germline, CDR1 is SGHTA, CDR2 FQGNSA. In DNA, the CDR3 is TGTGCCAGCAGCTTAGGCAGCTGGCCCACCTATAATTCACCCCTCCACTTT. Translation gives CASSLGSWPTYNSPLHF.

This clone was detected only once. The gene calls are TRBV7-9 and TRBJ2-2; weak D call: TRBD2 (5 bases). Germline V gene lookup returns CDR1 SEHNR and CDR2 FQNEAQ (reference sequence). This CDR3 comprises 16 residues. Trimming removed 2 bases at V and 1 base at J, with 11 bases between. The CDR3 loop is CASSLRGGWNTGELFF. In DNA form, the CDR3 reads TGTGCCAGCAGCTTACGTGGCGGGTGGAACACCGGGGAGCTGTTTTTT.

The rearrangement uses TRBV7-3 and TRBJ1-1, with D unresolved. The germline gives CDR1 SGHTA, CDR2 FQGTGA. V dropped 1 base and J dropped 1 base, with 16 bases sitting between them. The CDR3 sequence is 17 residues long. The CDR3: CASSLRSGDGPNTEAFF. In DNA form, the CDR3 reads TGTGCCAGCAGCTTAAGGTCGGGAGACGGACCGAACACTGAAGCTTTCTTT.